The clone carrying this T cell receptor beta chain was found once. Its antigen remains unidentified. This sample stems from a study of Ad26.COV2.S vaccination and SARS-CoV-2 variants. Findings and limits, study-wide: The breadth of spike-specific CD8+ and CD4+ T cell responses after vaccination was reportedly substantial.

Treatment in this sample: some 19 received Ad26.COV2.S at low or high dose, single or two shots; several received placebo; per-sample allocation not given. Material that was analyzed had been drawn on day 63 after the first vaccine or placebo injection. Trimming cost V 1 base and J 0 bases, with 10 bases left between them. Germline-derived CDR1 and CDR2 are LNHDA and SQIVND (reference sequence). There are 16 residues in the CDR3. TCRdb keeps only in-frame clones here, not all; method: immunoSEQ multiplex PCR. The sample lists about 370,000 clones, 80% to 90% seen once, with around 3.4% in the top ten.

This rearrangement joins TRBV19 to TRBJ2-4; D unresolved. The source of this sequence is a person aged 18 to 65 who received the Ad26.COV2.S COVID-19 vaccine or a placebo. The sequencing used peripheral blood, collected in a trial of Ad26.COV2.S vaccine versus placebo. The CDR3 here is CASSIVAGLAKNIQYF. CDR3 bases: TGTGCCAGTAGTATAGTTGCTGGGCTAGCCAAAAACATTCAGTACTTC.